The 2 T cell receptor beta chains presented below share a single source sample, sequenced in a study of cytomegalovirus exposure and HLA in healthy donors. PCR involved 60 Vbeta and 13 Jbeta primers. Sequenced by immunoSEQ multiplex PCR; TCRdb stores in-frame clones only, minus some. The sample records some 66,000 clones, 65% to 85% being singletons. Sequencing used PBMCs. These receptors came from a woman aged 25 to 39 in good health and CMV-seronegative.

This clone has only one observation. A junction end diverges from the germline sequence, so it may reflect a read error. The chain links TRBV7-9 to TRBJ1-3; D ambiguous. Germline V gene sequence: CDR1 SEHNR, CDR2 FQNEAQ (reference sequence). The CDR3 is made up of 15 amino acids. This chain's CDR3 is CSSSLVASTGNTIYF. The CDR3 nucleotides read TGTTCCAGCAGCTTAGTGGCCAGTACCGGAAACACCATATATTTT.

The genes are TRBV27 and TRBJ1-5; a possible D gene is TRBD1 (6 bases). V lost 2 bases, J lost 5 bases, and 10 bases lay in between. This CDR3 region has 14 residues. CDR1 MNHEY and CDR2 SMNVEV come from the germline V gene (reference sequence). In DNA form, the CDR3 reads TGTGCCAGCAGTTTAATAGGGGGAGATCAGCCCCAGCATTTT. Translated, it gives CASSLIGGDQPQHF.